These T cell receptor beta chains were read from a single sample in a study of blood T cell repertoires in COVID-19. The data were produced by immunoSEQ multiplex PCR, yet TCRdb's version contains in-frame clones alone and is incomplete. The sample shows about 160,000 clones, approximately 84% of them seen only once. The sequencing input was peripheral blood. These receptors were taken from a man between 18 and 35 years old with active or convalescent COVID-19. The CDR3 runs from the conserved cysteine through the conserved F or W. D genes are given only for firm matches. Only some rows state a clone size, as once, few, many or a class for expanded clones.

NA,TRBV7-2,13,NA,TRBJ2-5,CASSLQTAETQYF,TGTGCCAGCAGCTTACAGACAGCTGAGACCCAGTACTTC
TRBD2,TRBV28,15,NA,TRBJ2-1,CASSLGLAGYNEQFF,TGTGCCAGCAGCCTAGGACTAGCGGGTTACAATGAGCAGTTCTTC
TRBD2,TRBV28,17,NA,TRBJ2-3,CASSPRGASGRKGTQYF,TGTGCCAGCAGTCCCCGCGGGGCTAGCGGGAGAAAGGGTACGCAGTATTTT
TRBD2,TRBV27,15,NA,TRBJ2-1,CASSLSGLALGEQFF,TGTGCCAGCAGTTTATCGGGACTAGCGTTAGGTGAGCAGTTCTTC
NA,TRBV2,14,NA,TRBJ1-4,CASRRRVTNEKLFF,TGTGCCAGCAGAAGGCGGGTAACTAATGAAAAACTGTTTTTT
NA,TRBV7-3,13,NA,TRBJ2-1,CASSVGAYNEQFF,TGTGCCAGCAGCGTCGGGGCCTACAATGAGCAGTTCTTC
NA,TRBV6-6,13,NA,TRBJ1-4,CASSYRGNEKLFF,TGTGCCAGCAGTTACCGGGGTAATGAAAAACTGTTTTTT
NA,TRBV4-1,15,few,TRBJ2-2,CASSPHGIDTGELFF,TGCGCCAGCAGCCCCCACGGGATAGACACCGGGGAGCTGTTTTTT
TRBD2,TRBV6-2/TRBV6-3,14,NA,TRBJ2-2,CASSRLAGTGELFF,TGTGCCAGCAGTAGACTAGCGGGCACCGGGGAGCTGTTTTTT
NA,TRBV9,16,NA,TRBJ2-1,CASSVGTGTLYNEQFF,TGTGCCAGCAGCGTAGGAACAGGTACATTATACAATGAGCAGTTCTTC
TRBD2,TRBV4-2,16,NA,TRBJ2-3,CASSQGAGEITDTQYF,TGTGCCAGCAGCCAGGGAGCGGGAGAGATCACAGATACGCAGTATTTT
NA,TRBV2,14,NA,TRBJ1-5,CASRGYQGSQPQHF,TGTGCCAGCAGGGGATACCAGGGGAGTCAGCCCCAGCATTTT
NA,TRBV19,14,few,TRBJ1-2,CASSKLKGSYGYTF,TGTGCCAGTAGTAAGCTTAAGGGGTCGTATGGCTACACCTTC
TRBD1,TRBV2,17,NA,TRBJ2-1,CASTESGTADLYNEQFF,TGTGCCAGCACCGAGTCCGGGACAGCCGACCTCTACAATGAGCAGTTCTTC
NA,TRBV7-3,13,NA,TRBJ2-2,CASSPQYNGELFF,TGTGCCAGCAGCCCTCAGTATAACGGGGAGCTGTTTTTT
TRBD1,TRBV19,14,NA,TRBJ2-6,CASSQGAGANVLTF,TGTGCCAGTAGCCAGGGGGCTGGGGCCAACGTCCTGACTTTC